This T cell receptor (beta chain) was obtained from a study of blood T cell repertoires in COVID-19. Method: immunoSEQ multiplex PCR; TCRdb's copy keeps in-frame clones and lacks some. The sample has around 240,000 clones; 70% to 90% are singletons. Germline CDR1 is SGHAT and CDR2 is FQNNGV. This CDR3 comprises 15 residues. Germline trimming cut 3 bases from V and 6 bases from J; bases unmatched to any gene: 5. V is TRBV11-2 and J is TRBJ2-2; 9 bases are shared with TRBD2. The receptor comes from a woman aged 45-60 years who had recovered from COVID-19. Sequences were obtained from PBMCs or T cells enriched from blood (not recorded which). Here the CDR3 reads CASSFSASGAGELFF. In nucleotides, the CDR3 is TGTGCCAGCAGCTTCTCGGCTAGCGGGGCCGGGGAGCTGTTTTTT. The whole variable domain, remainder taken from reference TRBV11-2 and TRBJ2-2, is EAGVAQSPRYKIIEKRQSVAFWCNPISGHATLYWYQQILGQGPKLLIQFQNNGVVDDSQLPKDRFSAERLKGVDSTLKIQPAKLEDSAVYLCASSFSASGAGELFFGEGSRLTVL.